Below, 2 T cell receptor beta chains from the same sample are listed, as sequenced in a study of T cell repertoires in cytomegalovirus infection. These receptors' antigens are unknown. TCRdb reprocessed the reads with MiXCR, giving one entry per CDR3 protein. The sample lists under 350,000 distinct CDR3 sequences, about 20% occurring once. The material sequenced was cultured PBMCs, taken from culture after CMV antigen stimulation. These receptor sequences come from a human donor in good health (CMV status not recorded). Some clones in this sample may be carry-over from other donors' samples.

This clonotype was observed many times. The J gene is TRBJ2-5, the V gene TRBV7-2, with 8 bases matching TRBD2. Germline CDR1 and CDR2: SGHTA and FQGNSA. The CDR3 is made up of 16 amino acids. J lost 4 bases, V lost 4 bases, and 11 bases had no gene match. In DNA form, the CDR3 reads TGTGCCAGCAGCTCCAACGGACTAGCTCTTCGAGAGACCCAGTACTTC. Its translation is CASSSNGLALRETQYF.

On this clonotype: A much larger clone lies one base from this, so it may be a read error. The chain employs TRBV7-2 and TRBJ2-2, with a possible D match to TRBD1 (6 bases). CDR3 length: 15 amino acids. Germline V CDR1 and CDR2: SGHTA, FQGNSA. The CDR3 nucleotides are TGTGCCAGCAGCTTCAGGCCGAGGGGGACCGGGGAGCTGTATTTT. Residues: CASSFRPRGTGELYF.